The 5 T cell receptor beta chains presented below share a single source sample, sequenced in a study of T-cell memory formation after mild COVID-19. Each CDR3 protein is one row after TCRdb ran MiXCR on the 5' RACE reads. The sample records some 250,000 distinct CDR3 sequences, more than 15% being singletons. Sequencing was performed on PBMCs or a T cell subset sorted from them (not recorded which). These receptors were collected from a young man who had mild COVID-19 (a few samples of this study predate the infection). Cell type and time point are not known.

The CDR3 loop reads CASSLNRGRVTEAFF. The CDR3 coding sequence is TGTGCCAGCAGCTTAAACAGGGGGCGCGTTACTGAAGCTTTCTTT. The chain combines TRBV7-3 with TRBJ1-1; 9 positions agree with TRBD1. The V segment lost 1 base and the J segment 5 bases; nucleotides outside the gene matches: 5. CDR1 SGHTA and CDR2 FQGTGA come from the germline V gene. The CDR3 consists of 15 residues.

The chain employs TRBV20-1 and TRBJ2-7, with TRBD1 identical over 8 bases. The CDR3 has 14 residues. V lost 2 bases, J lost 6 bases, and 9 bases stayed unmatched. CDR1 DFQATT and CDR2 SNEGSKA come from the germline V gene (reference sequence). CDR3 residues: CSARRTGTVGEQYF. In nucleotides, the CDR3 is TGCAGTGCTAGAAGGACAGGGACGGTTGGCGAGCAGTACTTC.

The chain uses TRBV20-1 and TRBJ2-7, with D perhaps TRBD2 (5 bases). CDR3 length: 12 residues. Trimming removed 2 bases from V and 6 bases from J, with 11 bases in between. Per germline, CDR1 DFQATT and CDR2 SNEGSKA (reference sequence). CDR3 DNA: TGCAGTGCTAGATCCGGGGATGGCGAGCAGTACGTC. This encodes CSARSGDGEQYV.

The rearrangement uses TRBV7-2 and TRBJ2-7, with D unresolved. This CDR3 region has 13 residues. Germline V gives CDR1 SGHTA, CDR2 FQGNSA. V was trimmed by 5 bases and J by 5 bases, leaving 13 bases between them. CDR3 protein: CASSPTGFNEQYV. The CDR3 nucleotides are TGTGCCAGCAGCCCGACCGGGTTCAACGAGCAGTACGTC.

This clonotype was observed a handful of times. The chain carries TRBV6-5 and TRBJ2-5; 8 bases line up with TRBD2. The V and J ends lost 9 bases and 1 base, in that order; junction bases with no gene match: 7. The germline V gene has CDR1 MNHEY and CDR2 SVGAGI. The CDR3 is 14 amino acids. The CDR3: CASHSAGGQETQYF. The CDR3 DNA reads TGTGCCAGTCATTCGGCGGGGGGCCAAGAGACCCAGTACTTC.